Detailed here is one T cell receptor (beta chain). This record comes from a study of T cells after yellow fever vaccination. TCRdb processed the 5' RACE reads anew with MiXCR; each CDR3 protein has one entry. The sample holds 450,000 to 600,000 distinct CDR3 sequences, around 17% seen once. CDR1 and CDR2 from the germline V gene are LGHNA and YNFKEQ. This CDR3 is built from 17 residues. V gave up 1 base and J gave up 7 bases, with 20 bases separating them. The gene calls are TRBV4-2 and TRBJ2-1; tentative D call: TRBD2 (7 bases). The clonotype was recovered from a man between 18 and 35 years old who received the YFV17D yellow fever vaccine. The specimen was PBMCs, collected 5 days after the first yellow fever vaccination. The CDR3 reads CASSQASGEGGLNEQFF. The CDR3 coding sequence is TGTGCCAGCAGCCAAGCTTCGGGGGAGGGGGGTCTGAATGAGCAGTTCTTC.